This T cell receptor beta chain was retrieved from a study of blood T cell repertoires in COVID-19 (dated by TCRdb to between 2020 and 2021). For the study in its entirety: Samples covering the acute and convalescent phases of COVID-19 were provided by collaborators in the United States, Italy and Spain. The prospective study material was composed of cDNA or gDNA derived from T cells, B-cell-depleted T cells, or PBMCs. Deeply sampled blood TCRbeta repertoires from subjects exposed to, actively infected with, or recovered from COVID-19 were included in the dataset. The repertoires were released in a freely available public database intended as a resource for research on the immune response to SARS-CoV-2. Samples came from the ongoing ImmuneRACE study (first 160 participants) plus 1,254 subjects from 6 global collaborators. The sample metadata nearly always contained a de-identified subject ID, COVID-19 status, age in years and sex. HLA class I and class II types, where available, came from metadata supplied by the sample provider rather than from assay-based typing. The paper's findings and limits, for the study overall: The amount of clinical and demographic metadata varied by source and participant and was provided uncurated.

Whole blood was collected in K2EDTA tubes by collaborating institutions according to the institutions' own protocols. For TCRbeta analysis, collaborators shipped samples in one of three forms: frozen whole blood, isolated PBMCs, or DNA extracted from either of those sample types. TCRbeta CDR3 regions were amplified from genomic DNA using the immunoSEQ Assay, a bias-controlled multiplex PCR. The source study handled its data this way. Within the assay, amplification of reference gene primers was used to estimate how many nucleated cells each sample contained. To quantify the absolute abundance of each unique TCRbeta CDR3 rearrangement, sequence reads were collapsed and filtered. Productive Simpson clonality was computed per sample as the square root of Simpson's diversity index over productive rearrangements. The table comes from immuneACCESS by way of TCRdb, which keeps in-frame sequences with V and J called. Part of the clones is missing from these tables; in studies checked, under half for an unresolved V gene and the rest for unknown reasons. From that table come the V and J calls and clone size; the DNA was used to work out D and trimming. The sample table holds under 70,000 clones, of which around 79% were seen once. The ten largest clones add up to approximately 13% of the sample.

About this clone: The target of this receptor is not known. The record has no base qualities; no much larger clone is one base away.

CDR3 length: 15 amino acids, cysteine to phenylalanine. The sequence is cut down to CDR3 DNA, 45 bases in frame from base 1. Trimming removed 5 bases from V and 5 bases from J, leaving 15 bases between the germline ends. From the germline V gene, CDR1 is MNHNS and CDR2 is SASEGT. Sequenced material: peripheral blood. This receptor chain uses TRBV6-1 and TRBJ1-4; TRBD1 is a weak D gene call, 6 bases matching. The sequence was collected from a woman aged 70-85 years with acute or convalescent COVID-19. Here the CDR3 is given as CASSPQGIQNEKLFF. The DNA sequence is as follows: TGTGCCAGCAGTCCCCAGGGGATTCAGAATGAAAAACTGTTTTTT.